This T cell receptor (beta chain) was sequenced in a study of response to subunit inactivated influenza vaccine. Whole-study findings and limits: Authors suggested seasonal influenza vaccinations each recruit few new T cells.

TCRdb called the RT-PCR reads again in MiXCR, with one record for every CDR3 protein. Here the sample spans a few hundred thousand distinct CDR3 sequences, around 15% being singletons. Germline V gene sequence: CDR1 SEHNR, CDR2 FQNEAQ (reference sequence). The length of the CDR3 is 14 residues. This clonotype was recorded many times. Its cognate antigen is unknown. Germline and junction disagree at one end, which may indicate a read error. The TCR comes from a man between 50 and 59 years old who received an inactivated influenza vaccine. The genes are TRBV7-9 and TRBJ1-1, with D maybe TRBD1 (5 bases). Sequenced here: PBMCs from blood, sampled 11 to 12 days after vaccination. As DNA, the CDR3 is TGTGCCAGCAGCCAATCGGGGGGGAACAGTGAAGCTTTCTTT. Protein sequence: CASSQSGGNSEAFF.